The rows below give T cell receptor beta chains drawn from one sample of a study of T cell changes during pregnancy in multiple sclerosis. Using immunoSEQ multiplex PCR, the repertoire was profiled, and TCRdb retains in-frame clones only, with some absent. Of approximately 92,000 clones detected, about 93% appear once; the ten largest clones hold less than 1%. Source: peripheral blood, taken after pregnancy. Receptors originate from a female donor with multiple sclerosis, enrolled in a pregnancy study. Both conserved end residues are part of each CDR3. D genes are given only for firm matches. Size values are once, few and many counts, or a class for expanded clones, and some rows have none.

J gene: TRBJ2-5
V gene: TRBV15
clone size: -
D gene: TRBD2
CDR3 DNA: TGTGCCACCAGCAGAGGTCTTGGGATATCGGGAGGGACCCAGTACTTC
CDR3 protein: CATSRGLGISGGTQYF

J gene: TRBJ1-2
V gene: TRBV21-1
clone size: -
D gene: -
CDR3 DNA: TGTGCCAGCAGCAAAATATCTCAGGGAGGCGGCTACACCTTC
CDR3 protein: CASSKISQGGGYTF

J gene: TRBJ2-5
V gene: TRBV7-2
clone size: once
D gene: TRBD2
CDR3 DNA: TGTGCCAGCAGCCGGGGACTAGCGGGCGAGACCCAGTACTTC
CDR3 protein: CASSRGLAGETQYF

J gene: TRBJ1-1
V gene: TRBV2
clone size: -
D gene: -
CDR3 DNA: TGTGCCAGCCCCGCTATGGGAGCGAACACTGAAGCTTTCTTT
CDR3 protein: CASPAMGANTEAFF

J gene: TRBJ2-7
V gene: TRBV6-1
clone size: -
D gene: TRBD1
CDR3 DNA: TGTGCCAGCAGTCCGGGACAGGGCGGATACGAGCAGTACTTC
CDR3 protein: CASSPGQGGYEQYF

J gene: TRBJ2-3
V gene: TRBV5-1
clone size: -
D gene: -
CDR3 DNA: TGCGCCAGCAGCTGGGCCGGGTCCGGAACAGGAGATACGCAGTATTTT
CDR3 protein: CASSWAGSGTGDTQYF

J gene: TRBJ1-1
V gene: TRBV18
clone size: -
D gene: TRBD1
CDR3 DNA: TGTGCCAGCTCACCGGACAGGATGAACACTGAAGCTTTCTTT
CDR3 protein: CASSPDRMNTEAFF

J gene: TRBJ1-1
V gene: TRBV2
clone size: -
D gene: TRBD1
CDR3 DNA: TGTGCCAGCAGGGGGACAGGGGATATTGAAGCTTTCTTT
CDR3 protein: CASRGTGDIEAFF

J gene: TRBJ1-1
V gene: TRBV5-8
clone size: once
D gene: TRBD1
CDR3 DNA: TGTGCCAGCAGCTCCGGGACAGGGATCATGAACACTGAAGCTTTCTTT
CDR3 protein: CASSSGTGIMNTEAFF

J gene: TRBJ1-3
V gene: TRBV7-6
clone size: -
D gene: TRBD1
CDR3 DNA: TGTGCCAGCTCGGGACAGGGGGCGTATGGAAACACCATATATTTT
CDR3 protein: CASSGQGAYGNTIYF

J gene: TRBJ1-1
V gene: TRBV28
clone size: -
D gene: TRBD1
CDR3 DNA: TGTGCCAGCAGTCTCGGACAGGGTGGAGCTTTCTTT
CDR3 protein: CASSLGQGGAFF

J gene: TRBJ2-3
V gene: TRBV5-4
clone size: -
D gene: TRBD1
CDR3 DNA: TGTGCCTCCGGTAGGGACAGGGTCACAGATACGCAGTATTTT
CDR3 protein: CASGRDRVTDTQYF

J gene: TRBJ2-1
V gene: TRBV7-9
clone size: -
D gene: TRBD2
CDR3 DNA: TGTGCCAGCAGCTCACGACTTGGGGGGGGGAATGAGCAGTTCTTC
CDR3 protein: CASSSRLGGGNEQFF

J gene: TRBJ2-1
V gene: TRBV4-3
clone size: -
D gene: TRBD2
CDR3 DNA: TGCGCCAGCAGCCAAGATCTGCGGGAGGCCGCCTACAATGAGCAGTTCTTC
CDR3 protein: CASSQDLREAAYNEQFF

J gene: TRBJ1-2
V gene: TRBV4-3
clone size: -
D gene: TRBD1
CDR3 DNA: TGCGCCAGCAGCCAAGATCGAGCAGGGGGCACCTATGGCTACACCTTC
CDR3 protein: CASSQDRAGGTYGYTF

J gene: TRBJ1-2
V gene: TRBV10-3
clone size: few
D gene: TRBD1
CDR3 DNA: TGTGCCATCAGGGGGGACAGACTTACGGAGGGCTACACCTTC
CDR3 protein: CAIRGDRLTEGYTF

J gene: TRBJ2-2
V gene: TRBV19
clone size: -
D gene: TRBD1
CDR3 DNA: TGTGCCAGTAGTATCGACAGGGGCACCGGGGAGCTGTTTTTT
CDR3 protein: CASSIDRGTGELFF

J gene: TRBJ2-7
V gene: TRBV27
clone size: -
D gene: -
CDR3 DNA: TGTGCCAGCAAGGACTCAAGGATATCCTACGAGCAGTACTTC
CDR3 protein: CASKDSRISYEQYF

J gene: TRBJ1-2
V gene: TRBV27
clone size: -
D gene: TRBD1
CDR3 DNA: TGTGCCAGCAAAGAGGACAGGGCGAGGATCTATGGCTACACCTTC
CDR3 protein: CASKEDRARIYGYTF

J gene: TRBJ1-2
V gene: TRBV5-1
clone size: -
D gene: TRBD1
CDR3 DNA: TGCGCCAGCAGCCCCGGGACAGCTTCTCCCTATTATGGCTACACCTTC
CDR3 protein: CASSPGTASPYYGYTF

J gene: TRBJ2-7
V gene: TRBV27
clone size: once
D gene: TRBD1
CDR3 DNA: TGTGCCAGCAGTTATTGGACAGGCCCCTACGAGCAGTACTTC
CDR3 protein: CASSYWTGPYEQYF

J gene: TRBJ1-5
V gene: TRBV6-1
clone size: -
D gene: -
CDR3 DNA: TGTGCCAGCAGTGCTACCAGGATTTCGAGCAATCAGCCCCAGCATTTT
CDR3 protein: CASSATRISSNQPQHF

J gene: TRBJ2-1
V gene: TRBV2
clone size: -
D gene: TRBD1
CDR3 DNA: TGTGCCATGGACAGGGCGATCGATGAGCAGTTCTTC
CDR3 protein: CAMDRAIDEQFF

J gene: TRBJ2-5
V gene: TRBV7-9
clone size: -
D gene: TRBD2
CDR3 DNA: TGTGCCAGCAGCTTAGACGGGACTACCGGTGGGTCCCAGTACTTC
CDR3 protein: CASSLDGTTGGSQYF

J gene: TRBJ2-7
V gene: TRBV5-1
clone size: -
D gene: TRBD1
CDR3 DNA: TGCGCCAGCAGCCCTCTGACAGGGCCGGGGGAGCAGTACTTC
CDR3 protein: CASSPLTGPGEQYF

J gene: TRBJ2-7
V gene: TRBV27
clone size: -
D gene: -
CDR3 DNA: TGTGCCAGCAGTTTAGGAGGCGAGCAGTACTTC
CDR3 protein: CASSLGGEQYF

J gene: TRBJ1-2
V gene: TRBV19
clone size: -
D gene: -
CDR3 DNA: TGTGCCAGCAAACCCACAGGGACCAACTATGGCTACACCTTC
CDR3 protein: CASKPTGTNYGYTF

J gene: TRBJ1-4
V gene: TRBV7-8
clone size: -
D gene: TRBD1
CDR3 DNA: TGTGCCAGCAGCTTACAGGGGGCGCCCCCAGAAAAACTGTTTTTT
CDR3 protein: CASSLQGAPPEKLFF

J gene: TRBJ2-3
V gene: TRBV9
clone size: -
D gene: TRBD1
CDR3 DNA: TGTGCCACCCTCCTCTGGGACAGGGATTCAGATACGCAGTATTTT
CDR3 protein: CATLLWDRDSDTQYF

J gene: TRBJ2-3
V gene: TRBV5-4
clone size: -
D gene: TRBD2
CDR3 DNA: TGTGCCAGCAGCCCCCCTAGCGGGAGGGGGAGCACAGATACGCAGTATTTT
CDR3 protein: CASSPPSGRGSTDTQYF

J gene: TRBJ2-3
V gene: TRBV7-2
clone size: -
D gene: -
CDR3 DNA: TGTGCCAGCAGCAACCGACAGGGGAGGGCAGATACGCAGTATTTT
CDR3 protein: CASSNRQGRADTQYF

J gene: TRBJ2-7
V gene: TRBV5-6
clone size: few
D gene: -
CDR3 DNA: TGTGCCAGCAGCTGGGGGGGGGCCCACGAGCAGTACTTC
CDR3 protein: CASSWGGAHEQYF

J gene: TRBJ2-1
V gene: TRBV2
clone size: -
D gene: TRBD2
CDR3 DNA: TGTGCCAGCAGGGGAGGGGACTCTTACAATGAGCAGTTCTTC
CDR3 protein: CASRGGDSYNEQFF